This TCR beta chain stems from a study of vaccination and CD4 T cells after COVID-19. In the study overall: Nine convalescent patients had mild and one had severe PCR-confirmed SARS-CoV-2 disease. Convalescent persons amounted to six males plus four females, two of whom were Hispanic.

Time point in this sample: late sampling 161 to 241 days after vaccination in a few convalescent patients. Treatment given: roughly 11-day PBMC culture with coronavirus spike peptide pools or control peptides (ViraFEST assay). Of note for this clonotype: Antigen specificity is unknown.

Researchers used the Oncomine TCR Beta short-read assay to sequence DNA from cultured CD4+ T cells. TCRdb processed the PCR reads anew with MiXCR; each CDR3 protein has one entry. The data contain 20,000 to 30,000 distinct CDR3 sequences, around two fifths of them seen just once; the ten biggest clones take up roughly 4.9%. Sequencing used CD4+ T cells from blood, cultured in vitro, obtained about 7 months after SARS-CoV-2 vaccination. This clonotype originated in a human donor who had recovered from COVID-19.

The CDR3 spells CSASDGHGQPQHF. Written as DNA, the CDR3 is TGCAGTGCTAGTGACGGTCACGGTCAGCCCCAGCATTTT. This chain links TRBV20-1 with TRBJ1-5; no clear D. The CDR3 is 13 residues long. Germline loops: CDR1 DFQATT, CDR2 SNEGSKA (reference sequence). V was shortened by 3 bases and J by 6 bases, with 12 bases between the two germline ends.